This TCR beta chain was sequenced during a study of graft-versus-host responses after intestinal transplantation (dated by TCRdb to 2020 to 2023). Describing the broader study: The transplants that recipients received were multivisceral, liver-intestinal, or isolated intestinal. All recipients received anti-thymocyte globulin induction followed by maintenance tacrolimus and steroids for around three years. After intestinal transplantation, graft-versus-host and host-versus-graft alloreactive T cell clones were followed in the graft, circulation and bone marrow using bulk TCR-beta CDR3 sequencing. To identify alloreactive clones, pre-transplant mixed lymphocyte reaction products were sequenced and then compared with unstimulated pre-transplant donor and recipient T cells. The cohort enrolled under 30 intestinal transplant recipients, one of whom was a retransplant, and a few patients without pretransplant specimens were excluded. A peak of at least 4% donor T cells among recipient peripheral blood mononuclear cells was the definition used for donor T cell macrochimerism. Rather than going through the commercial service, samples from a few later patients were sequenced in-house on an Illumina MiSeq and processed with MiXCR.

Library generation was performed with the immunoSEQ multiplex PCR assay. In most patients, genomic DNA was isolated using the Qiagen DNeasy Blood and Tissue Kit and sent frozen to Adaptive Biotechnologies for TCR sequencing. High-throughput TCR-beta CDR3 sequencing of genomic DNA from most patients was performed by Adaptive Biotechnologies. The authors' pipeline ran thus. TCR sequencing data were retrieved from Adaptive's ImmunoSEQ software for 15 to 20 patients, whereas a few other patients were processed with MiXCR and VDJtools. CD4 versus CD8 sorting errors were corrected by removing sequences found in both subsets at a frequency ratio below 5:1. CDR3 nucleotide sequences shared between donor and recipient were removed because the origin of such sequences could not be assigned. To be classed as alloreactive, a clone needed at least 2-fold expansion over unstimulated cells and a minimum CFSE-low frequency of 0.002% (template counts) or 0.001% (read counts). Clones detected in sequenced pre-transplant spleen, lymph node, or MLR CFSE-low populations of the donor or recipient were defined as mappable. The cumulative frequency of alloreactive clones was calculated as a percentage of all sequences, weighted by copy number. As stored in TCRdb, this immuneACCESS dataset retains in-frame rearrangements with V and J assigned. A fraction of the clones does not appear; measured against another copy, unresolved V genes explain less than half of the discrepancy, and the remainder lacks a known reason. V and J calls and clone size follow that table, whereas D and trimming were derived from the DNA. The sample table shows some 110,000 clones, and roughly 92% are seen once. The leading ten clones occupy approximately 0.25% of the sample.

The CDR3 sequence holds 13 residues, the cysteine and phenylalanine included. The CDR3 DNA has 39 bases and is translated from base 1. Based on the germline V gene (reference sequence), the CDR1 and CDR2 sequences are MNHNY and SVGAGI. Trimming removed 6 bases from V and 6 bases from J; the gene matches leave 3 bases unexplained. Read against the paper, the sample's time point label means: cells obtained before transplantation from donor or recipient. CD3+CD4+ and CD3+CD8+ populations were FACS-sorted from unstimulated pre-transplant donor and recipient cells taken from spleen or lymph nodes. Paper-wide results and their limitations: Peak levels of circulating GvH clones were associated with declines in HvG clones early after transplant. GvH clones were detected in recipient bone marrow, and some appeared earlier in ileal mucosa or blood, consistent with an intestinal mucosal origin. Conclusions were limited by the relatively low number and heterogeneity of intestinal transplant patients. Patients with donor T cell macrochimerism had high GvH to HvG T cell clonal ratios in their allografts.

A note on this clone: Its cognate antigen has yet to be identified. Base qualities were left out, and no much larger clone turns up one base away.

The receptor's source is a human donor who was the organ donor for an intestinal transplant. The rearrangement combines TRBV6-6 with TRBJ1-2, with 11 bases matching TRBD1. The sample was unstimulated CD4+ T cells sorted from spleen or lymph node cells, taken before transplant. The CDR3: CASRRGQGDGYTF. The nucleotide sequence reads as follows: TGTGCCAGCAGGAGGGGACAGGGGGATGGCTACACCTTC.